A selection of T cell receptor beta chains follows, all from one sample in a study of naive and memory T cell subsets. MiXCR, run by TCRdb on the UMI-ligation and nested PCR reads, gives a single entry per CDR3 protein. The sample lists roughly 92,000 distinct CDR3 sequences, over 9% occurring once. The source material was naive CD4+ T cells from blood. The origin of the receptors is a human donor in good health. The CDR3 runs from the conserved cysteine through the conserved F or W. A D gene is named only where the DNA matches it firmly. The size of a clone is reported for some rows only, either as once, few or many, or as a class for expanded clones.

length	V	size	D	J	CDR3	DNA
14	TRBV7-9	many	NA	TRBJ2-3	CASSPQRSTDTQYF	TGTGCCAGCAGCCCTCAGCGGAGCACAGATACGCAGTATTTT
14	TRBV18	few	TRBD1	TRBJ1-5	CASSSTGDNQPQHF	TGTGCCAGCTCTTCAACAGGGGACAATCAGCCCCAGCATTTT
13	TRBV7-2	NA	TRBD2	TRBJ2-3	CASSGTRTDTQYF	TGTGCCAGCAGCGGGACTAGGACAGATACGCAGTATTTT
16	TRBV3-1	many	NA	TRBJ2-3	CASSTGRINPTDTQYF	TGTGCCAGCAGCACGGGACGTATTAATCCCACAGATACGCAGTATTTT
15	TRBV3-1	NA	NA	TRBJ1-5	CASSQHRESNQPQHF	TGTGCCAGCAGCCAACACAGGGAGAGCAATCAGCCCCAGCATTTT
16	TRBV20-1	NA	NA	TRBJ1-2	CSARGGYTIGAYGYTF	TGCAGTGCTAGAGGAGGGTACACGATAGGGGCCTATGGCTACACCTTC
15	TRBV4-3	few	NA	TRBJ2-2	CASSQQGRNTGELFF	TGCGCCAGCAGCCAACAGGGCCGGAACACCGGGGAGCTGTTTTTT
16	TRBV20-1	NA	TRBD2	TRBJ2-3	CSAEATSGRAVDTQYF	TGCAGTGCTGAGGCTACTAGCGGGAGGGCGGTAGATACGCAGTATTTT
11	TRBV2	many	NA	TRBJ2-1	CASTRKNEQFF	TGTGCCAGCACCCGAAAGAATGAGCAGTTCTTC
17	TRBV19	NA	NA	TRBJ2-6	CASSITRQFSGANVLTF	TGTGCCAGTAGTATAACCCGACAGTTTTCTGGGGCCAACGTCCTGACTTTC
16	TRBV4-3	few	NA	TRBJ2-3	CASSHALGSGPDTQYF	TGCGCCAGCAGCCATGCCTTGGGGTCAGGCCCAGATACGCAGTATTTT
15	TRBV5-4	NA	TRBD1	TRBJ2-7	CATSSLDRGQDEQYF	TGTGCCACTTCTTCCCTAGACAGGGGGCAAGACGAGCAGTACTTC
13	TRBV7-3	few	NA	TRBJ2-1	CASSLTRRDEQFF	TGTGCCAGCAGCTTAACTCGTCGCGATGAGCAGTTCTTC
13	TRBV7-9	few	NA	TRBJ1-2	CASSKDGNYGYTF	TGTGCCAGCAGCAAGGACGGGAACTATGGCTACACCTTC
14	TRBV27	many	TRBD1	TRBJ2-3	CASSRDRGTDTQYF	TGTGCCAGCAGTCGGGACAGGGGCACAGATACGCAGTATTTT
19	TRBV19	many	TRBD2	TRBJ2-1	CASSIGRVAFLAGGYEQFF	TGTGCCAGTAGTATAGGGCGGGTCGCGTTTCTAGCGGGGGGATATGAGCAGTTCTTC
13	TRBV10-3	many	NA	TRBJ2-7	CAISGTVSYEQYF	TGTGCCATCAGTGGGACAGTTTCCTACGAGCAGTACTTC
14	TRBV7-2	few	TRBD2	TRBJ2-5	CASSRLAGPETQYF	TGTGCCAGCAGCAGGCTAGCGGGGCCAGAGACCCAGTACTTC
15	TRBV6-5	many	TRBD1	TRBJ2-7	CASSYPGTATYEQYF	TGTGCCAGCAGTTACCCCGGGACAGCGACCTACGAGCAGTACTTC
15	TRBV2	NA	NA	TRBJ1-6	CASSDVGSYNSPLHF	TGTGCCAGCAGTGATGTAGGCTCCTATAATTCACCCCTCCACTTT
15	TRBV2	many	NA	TRBJ2-4	CASRTSRGGQNIQYF	TGTGCCAGCAGGACCTCCCGGGGAGGCCAAAACATTCAGTACTTC
14	TRBV28	NA	NA	TRBJ2-1	CASRRLVVGYEQFF	TGTGCCAGCAGACGACTAGTGGTCGGGTATGAGCAGTTCTTC
14	TRBV5-4	many	TRBD1	TRBJ1-6	CASSLQGRGSPLHF	TGTGCCAGCAGCTTACAGGGGAGAGGTTCACCCCTCCACTTT
15	TRBV20-1	few	TRBD2	TRBJ2-7	CSARRGLAGDGEQYF	TGCAGTGCTAGACGGGGACTAGCGGGAGACGGCGAGCAGTACTTC
13	TRBV6-6	NA	TRBD2	TRBJ2-7	CASTTGTSGEQYF	TGTGCCAGCACCACCGGGACTAGCGGGGAGCAGTACTTC
19	TRBV27	NA	TRBD2	TRBJ2-2	CASSLNRGRSGRNTGELFF	TGTGCCAGCAGTTTAAATAGGGGGAGGAGCGGGAGAAACACCGGGGAGCTGTTTTTT
14	TRBV5-1	NA	NA	TRBJ2-3	CASSLRLYTDTQYF	TGCGCCAGCAGCTTGAGGCTCTACACAGATACGCAGTATTTT
16	TRBV9	NA	TRBD2	TRBJ2-7	CASSARPSGSAYEQYF	TGTGCCAGCAGCGCTAGGCCCAGCGGGAGCGCCTACGAGCAGTACTTC
16	TRBV12-3/TRBV12-4	many	TRBD1	TRBJ2-2	CASSIQTGSGTGELFF	TGTGCCAGCAGTATACAGACAGGGAGCGGCACCGGGGAGCTGTTTTTT
15	TRBV12-5	NA	TRBD2	TRBJ2-2	CASGILAGEAGELFF	TGTGCTAGTGGCATACTAGCGGGTGAGGCCGGGGAGCTGTTTTTT
15	TRBV30	NA	NA	TRBJ2-1	CAGALPGPRHSEQFF	TGTGCCGGGGCCCTACCGGGACCCCGGCACTCGGAGCAGTTCTTC
14	TRBV7-2	many	NA	TRBJ2-6	CASSFGAGANVLTF	TGTGCCAGCAGTTTTGGGGCTGGGGCCAACGTCCTGACTTTC
12	TRBV20-1	many	NA	TRBJ2-3	CSASEGTDTQYF	TGCAGTGCTAGCGAGGGCACAGATACGCAGTATTTT
14	TRBV20-1	few	TRBD1	TRBJ1-5	CSARRGQRNQPQHF	TGCAGTGCTAGGAGGGGACAGAGGAATCAGCCCCAGCATTTT
19	TRBV12-3/TRBV12-4	NA	TRBD2	TRBJ2-1	CASSQFLGPGLAGGYEQFF	TGTGCCAGCAGCCAATTCCTAGGGCCGGGACTAGCGGGAGGGTATGAGCAGTTCTTC
16	TRBV4-1	NA	NA	TRBJ1-5	CASSQDVTGQYQPQHF	TGCGCCAGCAGCCAAGACGTCACAGGGCAGTATCAGCCCCAGCATTTT
16	TRBV3-1	few	TRBD2	TRBJ2-1	CASSGRLAGVYNEQFF	TGTGCCAGCAGCGGGCGACTAGCGGGAGTGTACAATGAGCAGTTCTTC
16	TRBV7-2	many	TRBD1	TRBJ2-1	CASSLGGQGRYNEQFF	TGTGCCAGCAGCTTAGGGGGACAGGGCCGCTACAATGAGCAGTTCTTC
16	TRBV20-1	few	TRBD1	TRBJ1-1	CSASKDRGIVNTEAFF	TGCAGTGCTAGTAAGGACAGGGGAATAGTGAACACTGAAGCTTTCTTT